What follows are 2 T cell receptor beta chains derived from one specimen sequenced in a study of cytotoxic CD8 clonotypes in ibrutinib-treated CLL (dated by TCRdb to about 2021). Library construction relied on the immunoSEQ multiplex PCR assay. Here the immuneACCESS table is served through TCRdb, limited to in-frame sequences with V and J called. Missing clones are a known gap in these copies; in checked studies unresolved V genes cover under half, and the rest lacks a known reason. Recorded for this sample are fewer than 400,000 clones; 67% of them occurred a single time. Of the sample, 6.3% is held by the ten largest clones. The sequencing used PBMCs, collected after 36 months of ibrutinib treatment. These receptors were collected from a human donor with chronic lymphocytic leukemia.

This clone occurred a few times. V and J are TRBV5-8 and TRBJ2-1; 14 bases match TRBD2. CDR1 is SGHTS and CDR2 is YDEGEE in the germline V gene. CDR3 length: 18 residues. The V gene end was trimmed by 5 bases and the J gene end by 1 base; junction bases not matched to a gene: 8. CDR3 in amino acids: CASRSGLAGVASYNEQFF. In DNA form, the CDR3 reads TGTGCCAGCAGGTCGGGACTAGCGGGAGTCGCGTCCTACAATGAGCAGTTCTTC.

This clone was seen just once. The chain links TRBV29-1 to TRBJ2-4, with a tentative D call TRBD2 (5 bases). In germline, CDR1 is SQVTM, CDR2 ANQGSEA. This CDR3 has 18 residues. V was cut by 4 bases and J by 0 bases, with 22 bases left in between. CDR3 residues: CSVGGTLEGDLAKNIQYF. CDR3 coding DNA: TGCAGCGTTGGGGGAACCCTAGAGGGAGATTTAGCCAAAAACATTCAGTACTTC. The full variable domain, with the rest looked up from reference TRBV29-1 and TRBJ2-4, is SAVISQKPSRDICQRGTSLTIQCQVDSQVTMMFWYRQQPGQSLTLIATANQGSEATYESGFVIDKFPISRPNLTFSTLTVSNMSPEDSSIYLCSVGGTLEGDLAKNIQYFGAGTRLSVL.